This T cell receptor (beta chain) was profiled in a study of cytomegalovirus exposure and HLA in healthy donors. Study results and limitations: The study labeled 164 TCR beta chains cytomegalovirus-associated.

As for the donors, each was a healthy bone marrow donor. About this clone: What it binds is unknown.

This PCR relied on a set of 60 Vbeta primers and 13 Jbeta primers. Data came from immunoSEQ multiplex PCR; TCRdb stores just in-frame clones and leaves some out. The data show around 130,000 clones, roughly four fifths seen once. Germline assignment: CDR1 SGHAT and CDR2 FQNNGV. V lost 8 bases and J lost 4, with 14 bases in between. There are 13 residues in the CDR3. V gene TRBV11-2 combines with J gene TRBJ1-1, with D tentatively TRBD1 (6 bases). This clonotype originated in a woman between 45 and 65 years old in good health and CMV-seronegative. Sequenced: PBMCs. DNA of the CDR3: TGTGCCAGCGTGCACAGGGTCGTCACTGAAGCTTTCTTT. It is translated as CASVHRVVTEAFF.